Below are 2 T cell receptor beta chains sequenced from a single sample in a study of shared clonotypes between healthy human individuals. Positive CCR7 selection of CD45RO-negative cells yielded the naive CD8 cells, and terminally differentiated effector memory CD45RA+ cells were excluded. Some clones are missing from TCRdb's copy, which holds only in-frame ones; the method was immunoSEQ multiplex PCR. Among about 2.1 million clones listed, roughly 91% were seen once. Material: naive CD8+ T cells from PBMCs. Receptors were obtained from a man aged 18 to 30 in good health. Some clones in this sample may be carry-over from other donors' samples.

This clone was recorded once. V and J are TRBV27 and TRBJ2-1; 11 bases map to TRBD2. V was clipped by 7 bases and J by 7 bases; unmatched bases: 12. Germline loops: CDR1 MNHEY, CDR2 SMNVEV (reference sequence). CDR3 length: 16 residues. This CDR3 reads CASTTSGVSKANEQFF. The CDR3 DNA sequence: TGTGCCAGCACGACTAGCGGGGTCAGTAAGGCGAATGAGCAGTTCTTC.

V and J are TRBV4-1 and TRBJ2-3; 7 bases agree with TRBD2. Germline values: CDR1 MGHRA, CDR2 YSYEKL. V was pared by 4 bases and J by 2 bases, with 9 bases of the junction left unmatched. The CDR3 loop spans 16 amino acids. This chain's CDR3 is CASSRKGLPDTDTQYF. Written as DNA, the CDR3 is TGCGCCAGCAGCCGGAAGGGACTACCAGACACAGATACGCAGTATTTT.